Described below is a single T cell receptor beta chain sequence and its context. Its antigen is undetermined. Germline loops: CDR1 SQVTM, CDR2 ANQGSEA. The CDR3 is 16 residues long. The ends were cut back, 3 bases at V and 3 bases at J, with 20 bases in the middle. The entry originates in a study of CD4 T cells in relation to SARS-CoV-2 and coronaviruses. Whole-study findings and limits: Compared with monoreactive clones, crossreactive clones showed significantly weaker SARS-CoV-2 expansion.

Before the COVID-19 pandemic, during about 2010-2018, CD4+ T cells were taken from unexposed donors. CD4+ T cells were isolated from the cells after around eleven days of culture. Cells permitting, SARS-CoV-2 S/N and four cold-coronavirus spikes were tested on unexposed-donor CD4+ T cells. Here immunoSEQ multiplex PCR was the method, and the copy in TCRdb shows in-frame clones only, minus some. Of 17,000 or so clones in the sample, under 85% were seen once. This TCR was sampled from a human donor in good health. Sequencing input: CD4+ T cells from PBMCs, cultured in vitro. V gene TRBV29-1 combines with J gene TRBJ1-1, with D possibly being TRBD1 (6 bases). CDR3 amino acids: CSVDVTGHLLYTEAFF. The CDR3, as DNA: TGCAGCGTTGATGTGACAGGTCACCTCCTTTACACTGAAGCTTTCTTT.